This TCR beta chain appears in the sequencing data of a study of shared clonotypes between healthy human individuals. The CDR3 is 16 residues long. In germline, CDR1 is MNHEY, CDR2 SMNVEV (reference sequence). J gave up 7 bases and V 1 base, and 9 bases lay outside the gene matches. Using immunoSEQ multiplex PCR, the repertoire was profiled, and TCRdb retains in-frame clones only, with some absent. The repertoire holds 2 million to 2.5 million clones, with approximately 94% as singletons. Naive CD8 cells comprised CD45RO-negative, CCR7-positively selected cells, excluding terminally differentiated effector memory CD45RA+ cells.

V usage is TRBV27 and J usage is TRBJ2-7, with TRBD1 matching over 11 bases. The sequence derives from a man between 18 and 29 years old in good health. Some clones in this sample may be carry-over from other donors' samples. The sample comprised naive CD8+ T cells from PBMCs. The CDR3 sequence is CASSLLTGQGAVEQYF. The CDR3 bases are TGTGCCAGCAGTTTATTGACCGGACAGGGGGCTGTAGAGCAGTACTTC.